This TCR beta chain appears in the sequencing data of a study of shared clonotypes between healthy human individuals. Study-wide results and limits: Lower generation probabilities were found for non-shared clonotypes than for those shared by all four donors.

As to this clone: Its matching antigen is unknown.

Several immunoSEQ 96-well plates shared each subset's DNA, each plate a replicate. Repertoires were generated with immunoSEQ multiplex PCR, while TCRdb's copy carries only in-frame clones and drops some. The sample holds approximately 2.4 million clones; about 94% are singletons and the top ten take around 0.13%. The length of the CDR3 is 14 residues. The germline CDR1 and CDR2 sequences are SGHVS and FNYEAQ. Trimming pared 1 base from V and 6 bases from J, leaving 9 bases between. Sequencing used naive CD4+ T cells sorted from blood. Specified subset: CD45RA+ positively selected. The TCR comes from a man aged 18 to 35 in good health. V is TRBV7-6 and J is TRBJ2-2; no reliable D call. The CDR3 sequence is CASSLGGGAGELFF. The CDR3 DNA reads TGTGCCAGCAGCTTAGGAGGTGGGGCCGGGGAGCTGTTTTTT.